The sample holds many counts of the clone carrying this T cell receptor beta chain. Diagnoses were made from clinical symptoms, serum measures (thyroxine and TRAb), thyroid ultrasound and orbital computed tomography. The germline V gene has CDR1 KGHDR and CDR2 SFDVKD. The CDR3 has 16 amino acids. V was clipped by 3 bases and J by 3 bases, with 14 bases between them. This entry is derived from a study of T cells in Graves' hyperthyroidism and ophthalmopathy. Using RNA transcripts as the source, TCR beta CDR3 regions were amplified. Using the HTBI primer set, a first-round RT-PCR was run on the TCR CDR3. TCRdb recomputed calls from the multiplex PCR reads with MiXCR, one row per CDR3 protein. The profile covers a few hundred thousand distinct CDR3 sequences, with about 16% appearing a single time and approximately 30% taken by the ten largest.

The origin of this receptor is a woman in her thirties with Graves' hyperthyroidism. The sample was blood. This chain joins TRBV24-1 and TRBJ2-4; the D gene is possibly TRBD1 (5 bases). DNA of the CDR3: TGTGCCACCAGTGATCCTCGCAGGGATAACAAAAACATTCAGTACTTC. Amino acids: CATSDPRRDNKNIQYF.